This T cell receptor beta chain originates from a study of shared clonotypes between healthy human individuals. This CDR3 comprises 13 residues. Trimming at V came to 10 bases and at J to 6 bases, leaving 8 bases not matched to a gene. The V gene's germline CDR1 is SNHLY and CDR2 FYNNEI. Original processing methods: Junction-only sequences without quality scores came from ImmunoSEQ, so filtering differed. Generated by immunoSEQ multiplex PCR, the TCRdb table keeps only in-frame clones and is missing some. That table is the source of V, J and clone size, and D and trimming were worked out from the DNA. The sample records 2,500,000 or so clones, approximately 93% being singletons. As to this clone: The antigen is undetermined.

General observations from the study: A reduction in generation probabilities was seen for non-shared clonotypes relative to those shared by all four donors. Naive subsets, compared against memory subsets, generally had larger estimated richness values.

V and J are TRBV2 and TRBJ2-7, with 11 bases matching TRBD1. This TCR was sampled from a man between 18 and 29 years old in good health. Some clones in this sample may be carry-over from other donors' samples. The sequencing sample was made of naive CD4+ T cells from PBMCs. Subset specified: CD45RA+ positively selected. CDR3 DNA sequence: TGTGCCACCGACCGGACAGGGGGCTCCGAGCAGTACTTC. Encoded protein: CATDRTGGSEQYF.